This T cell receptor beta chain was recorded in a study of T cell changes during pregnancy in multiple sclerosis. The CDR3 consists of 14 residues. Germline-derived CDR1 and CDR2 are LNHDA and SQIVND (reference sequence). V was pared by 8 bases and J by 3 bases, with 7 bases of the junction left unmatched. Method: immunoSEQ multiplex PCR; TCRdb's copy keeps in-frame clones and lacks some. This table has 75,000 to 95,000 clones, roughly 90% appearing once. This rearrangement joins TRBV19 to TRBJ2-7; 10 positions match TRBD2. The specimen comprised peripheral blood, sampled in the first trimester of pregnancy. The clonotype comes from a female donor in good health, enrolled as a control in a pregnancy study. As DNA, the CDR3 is TGTGCCAGTTCCGGGACTAGCGTTGACTACGAGCAGTACTTC. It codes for CASSGTSVDYEQYF.